This T cell receptor beta chain was captured by sequencing in a study of T cells in Graves' hyperthyroidism and ophthalmopathy. Study-level results: Patients with ophthalmopathy were separated from those with stable hyperthyroidism by a 13 V-J model.

About this clonotype: No antigen is known for it.

Trimming cost V 6 bases and J 7 bases, with 10 bases left between them. The CDR3 covers 13 residues. Germline values: CDR1 MNHEY, CDR2 SMNVEV (reference sequence). Amplification of TCR beta CDR3 regions used RNA as the template. HTBI primers were employed in a first-round RT-PCR of the TCR CDR3. TCRdb reprocessed the multiplex PCR reads via MiXCR and lists one record per CDR3 protein. The repertoire holds 550,000 to 650,000 distinct CDR3 sequences, more than 11% seen once, with 5.5% to 7.5% in the top ten. The chain links TRBV27 to TRBJ1-6; D remains unclear. Sequencing input: blood. This receptor was taken from a woman aged 25 to 39 with Graves' hyperthyroidism that later progressed to Graves' ophthalmopathy. CDR3: CASSPKWNSPLHF. In nucleotides, the CDR3 is TGTGCCAGCAGCCCCAAGTGGAATTCACCCCTCCACTTT.